The 3 T cell receptor beta chains below were found in one sample sequenced in a study of cytomegalovirus exposure and HLA in healthy donors. PCR amplification relied on 60 Vbeta primers (plus 13 Jbeta primers). TCRdb's table, derived via immunoSEQ multiplex PCR, lists solely in-frame clones and lacks some. This table has 100,000 to 150,000 clones, more than 9% appearing once. The sample consisted of PBMCs. The receptors were sampled from a woman under 30 in good health and CMV-seropositive.

This chain uses TRBV27 with TRBJ2-3, with TRBD2 matching over 9 bases. The germline V gene has CDR1 MNHEY and CDR2 SMNVEV (reference sequence). The V segment lost 3 bases and the J segment 2 bases; nucleotides outside the gene matches: 15. The CDR3 runs 19 residues. The CDR3 is CASSFGVESGRKPTDTQYF. CDR3 coding DNA: TGTGCCAGCAGTTTTGGGGTGGAAAGCGGGAGGAAACCCACAGATACGCAGTATTTT.

The CDR3 here is CASSSMVGARRNEQYF. CDR3 DNA sequence: TGTGCCAGCAGCTCCATGGTGGGGGCTCGGCGGAACGAGCAGTACTTC. The chain joins TRBV5-6 to TRBJ2-7; weak D call: TRBD1 (6 bases). The V gene lost 3 bases and the J gene lost 5 bases, with 21 bases spanning the gap. Germline CDR1 reads SGHDT; CDR2 reads YYEEEE. The CDR3 length is 16 residues.

The rearrangement uses TRBV11-2 and TRBJ2-7, with a tentative D call TRBD2 (5 bases). The germline V gene encodes CDR1 SGHAT and CDR2 FQNNGV. The CDR3 consists of 13 residues. The ends were cut back, 3 bases at V and 3 bases at J, with 9 bases in the middle. The CDR3 DNA sequence: TGTGCCAGCAGCTTTTCGGAGGACTACGAGCAGTACTTC. Translated: CASSFSEDYEQYF.